This paragraph reports one T cell receptor (beta chain). The data belong to a study of blood T cell repertoires in COVID-19. TCRdb keeps only in-frame clones here, not all; method: immunoSEQ multiplex PCR. Of approximately 290,000 clones in the sample, 80% to 90% are singletons; the top ten hold roughly 4%. The CDR3 extends over 16 amino acids. The germline V gene encodes CDR1 SGHNT and CDR2 YENEEA. The junction had 8 bases not matched to a gene; V was cut back by 6 bases and J by 2 bases. This chain connects TRBV11-3 to TRBJ2-3, with 10 bases fitting TRBD1. This sequence originates from a woman aged 25 to 39 who had recovered from COVID-19. The specimen sequenced was PBMCs or T cells enriched from blood (not recorded which). The CDR3 DNA is TGTGCCAGCAGTCCAGGGACAGGGGACCTCACAGATACGCAGTATTTT. Its protein product is CASSPGTGDLTDTQYF.